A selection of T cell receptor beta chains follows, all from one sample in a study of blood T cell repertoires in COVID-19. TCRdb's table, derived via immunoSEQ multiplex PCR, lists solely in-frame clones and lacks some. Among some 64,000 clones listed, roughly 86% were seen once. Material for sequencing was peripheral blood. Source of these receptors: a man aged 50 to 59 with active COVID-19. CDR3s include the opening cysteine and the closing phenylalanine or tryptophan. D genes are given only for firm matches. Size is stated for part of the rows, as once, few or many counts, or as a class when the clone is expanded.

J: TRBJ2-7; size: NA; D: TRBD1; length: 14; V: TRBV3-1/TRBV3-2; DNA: TGTGCCAGTAGGGGAAGGACAGGGTCTTACGAGCAGTACTTC; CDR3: CASRGRTGSYEQYF
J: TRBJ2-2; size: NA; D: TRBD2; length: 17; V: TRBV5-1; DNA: TGCGCCAGCAGCTTATTAGCGGGGGGGCCGAGCACCGGGGAGCTGTTTTTT; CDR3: CASSLLAGGPSTGELFF
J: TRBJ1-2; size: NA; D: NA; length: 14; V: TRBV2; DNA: TGTGCCAGCAGTCAAGACCTAACTAACTATGGCTACACCTTC; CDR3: CASSQDLTNYGYTF
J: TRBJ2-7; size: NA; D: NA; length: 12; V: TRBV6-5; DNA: TGTGCCAGCAGCCACCCGCCAGCGGCGGTGTACTTC; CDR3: CASSHPPAAVYF
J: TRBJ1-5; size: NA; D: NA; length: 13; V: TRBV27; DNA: TGTGCCAGCAGTTTATCGCGGGATCAGCCCCAGCATTTT; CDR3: CASSLSRDQPQHF
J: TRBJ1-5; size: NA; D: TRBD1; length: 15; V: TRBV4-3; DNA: TGCGCCAGCAGCCGAGTGACAGGGGGCGATCAGCCCCAGCATTTT; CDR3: CASSRVTGGDQPQHF
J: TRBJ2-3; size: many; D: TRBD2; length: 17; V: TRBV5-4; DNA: TGTGCCAGCAGCTTGGCCCCGGGACTAGCGGGGGGGAATACGCAGTATTTT; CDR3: CASSLAPGLAGGNTQYF
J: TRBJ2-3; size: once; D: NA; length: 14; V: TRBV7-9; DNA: TGTGCCAGCAGCTCCAGACTAGTCACAGATACGCAGTATTTT; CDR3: CASSSRLVTDTQYF
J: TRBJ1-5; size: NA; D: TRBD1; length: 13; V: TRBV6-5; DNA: TGTGCCAGCAGCAGGGGGCAGAGGCAGCCTCAGCATTTT; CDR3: CASSRGQRQPQHF
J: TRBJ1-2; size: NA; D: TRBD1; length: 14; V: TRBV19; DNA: TGTGCCAGTAGTACTGGACAGGAGGCGGGAGGCTACACCTTC; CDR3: CASSTGQEAGGYTF
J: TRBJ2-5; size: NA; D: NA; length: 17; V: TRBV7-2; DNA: TGTGCCAGCAGCCCGACGTGGGGCCTCTTAAACCAAGAGACCCAGTACTTC; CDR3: CASSPTWGLLNQETQYF
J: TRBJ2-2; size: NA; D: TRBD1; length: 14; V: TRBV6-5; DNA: TGTGCCAGCAGACGACAGGGGTTAACCGGGGAGCTGTTTTTT; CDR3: CASRRQGLTGELFF
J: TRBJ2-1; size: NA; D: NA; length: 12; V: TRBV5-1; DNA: TGCGCCAGCTCTTACGACTTAATCGAGCAGTTCTTC; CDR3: CASSYDLIEQFF
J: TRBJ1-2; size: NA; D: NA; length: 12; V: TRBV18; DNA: TGTGCCAGCTCCCTCGGGGAGTATGGCTACACCTTC; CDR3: CASSLGEYGYTF
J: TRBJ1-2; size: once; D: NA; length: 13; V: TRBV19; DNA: TGTGCCAGTAGTCCTCAGGGTAACTATGGCTACACCTTC; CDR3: CASSPQGNYGYTF
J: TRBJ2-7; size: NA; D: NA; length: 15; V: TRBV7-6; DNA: TGTGCCAGCAGCTTCGAACCGGGACTGAACTACGAGCAGTACTTC; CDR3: CASSFEPGLNYEQYF
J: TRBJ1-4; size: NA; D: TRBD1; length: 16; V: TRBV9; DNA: TGTGCCAGCAGCGTAGGACAGGGAGATGCTAATGAAAAACTGTTTTTT; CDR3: CASSVGQGDANEKLFF
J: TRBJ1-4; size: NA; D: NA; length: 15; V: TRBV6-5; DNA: TGTGCCAGCAGTTACGGGCCAGACAGGAAAGAAAAACTGTTTTTT; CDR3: CASSYGPDRKEKLFF
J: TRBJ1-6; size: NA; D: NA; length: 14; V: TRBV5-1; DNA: TGCGCCAGCAGACCCGTGACAGGAGATTCACCCCTCCACTTT; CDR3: CASRPVTGDSPLHF
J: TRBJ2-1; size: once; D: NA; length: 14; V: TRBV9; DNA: TGTGCCAGCAGCGTAGTAGACGGAGACAATGAGCAGTTCTTC; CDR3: CASSVVDGDNEQFF
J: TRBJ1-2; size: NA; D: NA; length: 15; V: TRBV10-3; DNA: TGTGCCATCAGTGAGGGGTTGAAGACAGGCTATGGCTACACCTTC; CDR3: CAISEGLKTGYGYTF
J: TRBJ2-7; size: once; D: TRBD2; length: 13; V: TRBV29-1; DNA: TGCAGCGCGCAGGGAGGGGACTCCTACGAGCAGTACTTC; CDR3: CSAQGGDSYEQYF
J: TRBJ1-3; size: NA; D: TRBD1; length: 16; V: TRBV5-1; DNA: TGCGCCAGCAGTCTCTCGACAGGGGGCTCTGGAAACACCATATATTTT; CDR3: CASSLSTGGSGNTIYF
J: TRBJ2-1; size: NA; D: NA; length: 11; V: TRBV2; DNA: TGTGCCAGCAGTCCCCGGAATGAGCAGTTCTTC; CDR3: CASSPRNEQFF
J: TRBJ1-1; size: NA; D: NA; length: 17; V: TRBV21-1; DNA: TGTGCCAGCACCAAAGGGGGCGGCCATCGGACCTGTACTGAAGCTTTCTTT; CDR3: CASTKGGGHRTCTEAFF
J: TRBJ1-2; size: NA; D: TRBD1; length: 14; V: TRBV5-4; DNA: TGTGCCAGCAGCGTCAGACAGGGGGGGATAGGCTACACCTTC; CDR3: CASSVRQGGIGYTF
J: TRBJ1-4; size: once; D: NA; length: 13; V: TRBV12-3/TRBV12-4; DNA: TGTGCCAGCAGGGGGGACTTTGGAGAAAAACTGTTTTTT; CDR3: CASRGDFGEKLFF
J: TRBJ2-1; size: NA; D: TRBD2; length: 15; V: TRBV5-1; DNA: TGCGCCAGCAGTCACGGGACTACCTCGGGGGATGAGCAGTTCTTC; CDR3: CASSHGTTSGDEQFF
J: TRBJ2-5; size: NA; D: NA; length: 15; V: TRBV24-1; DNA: TGTGCCACCAGTGATTCCGGGGAGTACCAAGAGACCCAGTACTTC; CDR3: CATSDSGEYQETQYF
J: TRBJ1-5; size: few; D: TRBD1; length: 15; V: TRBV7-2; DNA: TGTGCCAGCAGCTCCTCCCGTAGGGGGCGACAGCCCCAGCATTTT; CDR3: CASSSSRRGRQPQHF
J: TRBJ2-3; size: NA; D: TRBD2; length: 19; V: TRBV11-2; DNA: TGTGCCAGCACCTATGTCAAGGGTAGCGGGGGGCGGAGCACAGATACGCAGTATTTT; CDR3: CASTYVKGSGGRSTDTQYF
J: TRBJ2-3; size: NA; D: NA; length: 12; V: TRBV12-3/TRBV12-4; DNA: TGTGCCAGCAGTCGCGGGCTATATACGCAGTATTTT; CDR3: CASSRGLYTQYF
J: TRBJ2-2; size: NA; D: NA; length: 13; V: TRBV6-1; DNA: TGTGCCAGCAGTGAACGGCGGTTCGGGGAGCTGTTTTTT; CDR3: CASSERRFGELFF
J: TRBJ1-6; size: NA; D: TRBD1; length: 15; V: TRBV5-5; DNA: TGTGCCAGCAGCCCCCGACAGGGCGATAATTCACCCCTCCACTTT; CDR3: CASSPRQGDNSPLHF
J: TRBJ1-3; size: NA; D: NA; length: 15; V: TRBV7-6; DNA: TGTGCCAGCAGCTTAGACCAGGGCTCTGGAAACACCATATATTTT; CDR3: CASSLDQGSGNTIYF
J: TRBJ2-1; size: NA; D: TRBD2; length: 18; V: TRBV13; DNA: TGTGCCAGCAGCTTATCGGATTTAGCGGGGGGGTCCTACAATGAGCAGTTCTTC; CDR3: CASSLSDLAGGSYNEQFF
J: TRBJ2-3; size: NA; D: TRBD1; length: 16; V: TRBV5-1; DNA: TGCGCCAGCAGCCTCCCCGGGACAGGGAACACAGATACGCAGTATTTT; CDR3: CASSLPGTGNTDTQYF
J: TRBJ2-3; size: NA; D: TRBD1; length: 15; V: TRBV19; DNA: TGTGCCAGTCTTGAAACAGGGGATTACACAGATACGCAGTATTTT; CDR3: CASLETGDYTDTQYF
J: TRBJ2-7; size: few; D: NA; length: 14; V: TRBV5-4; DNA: TGTGCCAGCAGCTTGGTGGCAGGGAACTACGAGCAGTACTTC; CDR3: CASSLVAGNYEQYF
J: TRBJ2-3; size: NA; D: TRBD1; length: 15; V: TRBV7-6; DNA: TGTGCCAGCAGCTCGGGACAGGGCCCTACAGATACGCAGTATTTT; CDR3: CASSSGQGPTDTQYF
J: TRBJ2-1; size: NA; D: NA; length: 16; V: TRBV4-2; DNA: TGTGCCAGCAGCCAAGTAAGTGCGGCCTCCTACAATGAGCAGTTCTTC; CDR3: CASSQVSAASYNEQFF
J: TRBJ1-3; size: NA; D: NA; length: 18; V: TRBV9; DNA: TGTGCCAGCAGCGTAGGAGGGGGATATAAAACAAGCTCAAACACCATATATTTT; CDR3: CASSVGGGYKTSSNTIYF
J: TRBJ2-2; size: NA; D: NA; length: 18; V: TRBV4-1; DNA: TGCGCCAGCAGCCATCTTATAAGGCCGGGAAAGGGCACCGGGGAGCTGTTTTTT; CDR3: CASSHLIRPGKGTGELFF
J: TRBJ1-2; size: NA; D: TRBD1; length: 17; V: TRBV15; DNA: TGTGCCACCCAACCGGGACAGGGGGCAATTGGTAACTATGGCTACACCTTC; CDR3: CATQPGQGAIGNYGYTF
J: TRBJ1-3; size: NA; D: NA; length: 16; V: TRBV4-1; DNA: TGCGCCAGCAGCCAAGAACTCGCCCTCACTGGAAACACCATATATTTT; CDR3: CASSQELALTGNTIYF
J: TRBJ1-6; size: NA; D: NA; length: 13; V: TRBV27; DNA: TGTGCCAGCAGAATGGGGGCGAGTTCACCCCTCCACTTT; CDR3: CASRMGASSPLHF